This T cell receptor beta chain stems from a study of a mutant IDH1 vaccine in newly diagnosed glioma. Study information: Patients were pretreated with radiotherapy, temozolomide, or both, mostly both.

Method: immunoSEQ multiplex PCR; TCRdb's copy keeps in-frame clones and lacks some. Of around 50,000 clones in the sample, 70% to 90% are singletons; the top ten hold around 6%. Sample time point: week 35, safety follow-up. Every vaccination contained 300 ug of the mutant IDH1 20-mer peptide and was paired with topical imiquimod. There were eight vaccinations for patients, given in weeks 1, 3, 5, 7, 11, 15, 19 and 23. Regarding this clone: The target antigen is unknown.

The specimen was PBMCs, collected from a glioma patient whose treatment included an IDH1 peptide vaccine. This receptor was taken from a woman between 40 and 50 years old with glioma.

The CDR3 DNA sequence: TGTGCCATCAGTGAGTCGGTGGGCGGAGCACTCTACAATGAGCAGTTCTTC. It encodes CAISESVGGALYNEQFF. The J gene is TRBJ2-1, the V gene TRBV10-3, with no clear D. Germline values: CDR1 ENHRY, CDR2 SYGVKD. V was trimmed by 0 bases and J by 3 bases, leaving 15 bases between them. The CDR3 runs to 17 residues.